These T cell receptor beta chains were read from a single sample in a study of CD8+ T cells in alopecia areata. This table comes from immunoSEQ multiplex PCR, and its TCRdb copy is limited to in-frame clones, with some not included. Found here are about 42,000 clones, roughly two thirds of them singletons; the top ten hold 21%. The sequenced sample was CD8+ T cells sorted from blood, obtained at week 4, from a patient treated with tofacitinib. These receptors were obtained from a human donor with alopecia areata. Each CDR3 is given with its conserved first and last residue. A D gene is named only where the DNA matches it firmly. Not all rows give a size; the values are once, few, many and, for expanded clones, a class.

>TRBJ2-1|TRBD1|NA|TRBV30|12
CAWTGQGNEQFF
TGTGCCTGGACGGGACAGGGGAATGAGCAGTTCTTC
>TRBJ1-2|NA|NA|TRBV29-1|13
CSVEGGRSDGYTF
TGCAGCGTTGAAGGAGGTCGCTCAGATGGCTACACCTTC
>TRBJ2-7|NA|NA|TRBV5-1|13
CASSLRTSYEQYF
TGCGCCAGCAGCCTCCGGACCAGCTACGAGCAGTACTTC
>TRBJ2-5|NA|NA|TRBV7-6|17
CASSLASEGTSGKTQYF
TGTGCCAGCAGCTTAGCTAGCGAGGGGACCTCGGGGAAGACCCAGTACTTC
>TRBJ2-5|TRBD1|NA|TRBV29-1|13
CSTRTGGLETQYF
TGCAGCACGCGTACAGGGGGATTAGAGACCCAGTACTTC
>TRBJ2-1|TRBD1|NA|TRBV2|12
CASGQGAVEQFF
TGTGCCAGCGGGCAGGGGGCTGTAGAGCAGTTCTTC
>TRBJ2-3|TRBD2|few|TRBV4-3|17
CASSQDRLTSGRDTQYF
TGCGCCAGCAGCCAAGATAGATTGACTAGCGGACGTGATACGCAGTATTTT
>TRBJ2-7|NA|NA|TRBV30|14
CAWSGSGRSDEQYF
TGTGCCTGGAGTGGTTCGGGGAGGTCAGACGAGCAGTACTTC
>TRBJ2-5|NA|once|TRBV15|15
CATSRERAVQETQYF
TGTGCCACCAGCAGAGAGCGGGCAGTCCAAGAGACCCAGTACTTC
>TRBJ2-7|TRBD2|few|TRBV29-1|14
CSVAGTSGGYEQYF
TGCAGCGTAGCCGGGACTAGCGGGGGGTACGAGCAGTACTTC
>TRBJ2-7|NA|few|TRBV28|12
CASSLGAYEQYF
TGTGCCAGCAGCTTAGGGGCCTACGAGCAGTACTTC
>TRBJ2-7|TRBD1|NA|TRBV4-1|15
CASSHPGQGADEQYF
TGCGCCAGCAGCCATCCGGGACAGGGAGCAGACGAGCAGTACTTC
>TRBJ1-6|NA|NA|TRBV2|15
CASRRHDSYNSPLHF
TGTGCCAGCAGGAGACACGACTCCTATAATTCACCCCTCCACTTT
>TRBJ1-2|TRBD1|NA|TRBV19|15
CASYKYGQGNYGYTF
TGTGCCAGTTACAAATACGGACAGGGGAACTATGGCTACACCTTC
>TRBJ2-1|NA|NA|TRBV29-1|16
CSVEGADWSSYNEQFF
TGCAGCGTTGAAGGGGCCGACTGGAGCTCCTACAATGAGCAGTTCTTC
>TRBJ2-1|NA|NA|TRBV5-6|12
CASSLQGGEQFF
TGTGCCAGCAGCTTACAGGGTGGTGAGCAGTTCTTC
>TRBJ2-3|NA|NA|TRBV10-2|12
CASSEGMDTQYF
TGCGCCAGCAGTGAAGGGATGGATACGCAGTATTTT
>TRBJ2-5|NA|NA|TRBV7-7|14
CASSSEAGAETQYF
TGTGCCAGCAGTTCAGAGGCAGGGGCAGAGACCCAGTACTTC
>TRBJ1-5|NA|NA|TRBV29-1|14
CSVEDSDSNQPQHF
TGCAGCGTTGAAGATAGTGATAGCAATCAGCCCCAGCATTTT
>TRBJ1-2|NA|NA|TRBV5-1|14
CASSLQGVAYGYTF
TGCGCCAGCAGCTTACAGGGTGTGGCCTATGGCTACACCTTC
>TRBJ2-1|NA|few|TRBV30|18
CAWSPSERTVTIYNEQFF
TGTGCCTGGAGCCCGAGCGAACGCACCGTAACAATCTACAATGAGCAGTTCTTC
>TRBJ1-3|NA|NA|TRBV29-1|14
CSVEERQLGNTIYF
TGCAGCGTTGAAGAGCGGCAGCTTGGAAACACCATATATTTT
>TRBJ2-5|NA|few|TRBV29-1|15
CSVERGDRTQETQYF
TGCAGCGTTGAACGGGGGGACAGGACGCAAGAGACCCAGTACTTC
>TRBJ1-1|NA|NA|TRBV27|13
CASSLSGVTEAFF
TGTGCCAGCAGTTTATCCGGGGTCACTGAAGCTTTCTTT
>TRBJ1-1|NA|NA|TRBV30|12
CAWSWGGTEAFF
TGTGCCTGGAGTTGGGGGGGCACTGAAGCTTTCTTT
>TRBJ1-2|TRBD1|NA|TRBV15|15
CATSGWTGEDYGYTF
TGTGCCACCAGCGGTTGGACAGGGGAGGACTATGGCTACACCTTC
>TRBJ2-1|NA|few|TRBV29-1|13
CSGDLHSYNEQFF
TGCAGCGGGGACCTTCACTCCTACAATGAGCAGTTCTTC
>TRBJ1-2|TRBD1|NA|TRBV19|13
CASSLGTGKGYTF
TGTGCCAGTAGTCTCGGGACAGGGAAAGGCTACACCTTC
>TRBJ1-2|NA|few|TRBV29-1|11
CSVDKGKGYTF
TGCAGCGTTGATAAAGGGAAGGGCTACACCTTC
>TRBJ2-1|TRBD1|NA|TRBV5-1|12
CASGNRGNEQFF
TGCGCCAGCGGAAACAGGGGGAATGAGCAGTTCTTC
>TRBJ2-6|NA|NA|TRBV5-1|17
CASSLVRGNSGANVLTF
TGCGCCAGCAGCTTGGTCAGGGGAAACTCTGGGGCCAACGTCCTGACTTTC
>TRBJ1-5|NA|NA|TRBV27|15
CASSSSLGSNQPQHF
TGTGCCAGCAGTTCCAGCCTGGGTAGCAATCAGCCCCAGCATTTT
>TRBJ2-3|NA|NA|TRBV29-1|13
CSVRPAPTDTQYF
TGCAGCGTGAGACCAGCACCCACAGATACGCAGTATTTT
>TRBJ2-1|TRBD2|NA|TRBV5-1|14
CASSTRTSDHEQFF
TGCGCCAGCAGCACCCGGACTAGCGATCATGAGCAGTTCTTC
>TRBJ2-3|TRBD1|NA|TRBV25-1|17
CASTPGQGARVTDTQYF
TGTGCCAGCACTCCGGGACAGGGGGCGCGGGTCACAGATACGCAGTATTTT